Listed here are 26 T cell receptor beta chains from one sample, sequenced in a study of shared clonotypes between healthy human individuals (TCRdb year 2020). The method behind the library was the immunoSEQ multiplex PCR assay. Drawn from immuneACCESS, this table holds only the in-frame rearrangements with V and J called that TCRdb kept. Clones are partly lost; checked studies trace under half to an unresolved V gene and leave the rest unexplained. This sample lists 700,000 or so clones; about 78% were detected once. The ten largest make up 1.5% to 2% of the sample. The specimen was memory CD4+ T cells sorted from blood. In light of the paper, this sample's cell subset or site label describes: CD45RA-negative fraction. The receptors come from a woman aged 25 to 45 in good health.

This chain uses TRBV25-1 with TRBJ1-1, with D hard to call. The germline V gene encodes CDR1 MGHDK and CDR2 SYGVNS. Trimming cost V 4 bases and J 4 bases, with 10 bases left between them. The CDR3 is 13 amino acids. The CDR3 reads CASSGPGITEAFF. CDR3 bases: TGTGCCAGCAGTGGCCCTGGGATCACTGAAGCTTTCTTT.

The chain employs TRBV2 and TRBJ1-5; D gene uncertain. The CDR3 has 15 residues. Germline lookup yields CDR1 SNHLY and CDR2 FYNNEI. Trimming cost V 6 bases and J 1 base, with 13 bases left between them. Here the CDR3 reads CASRADRVSNQPQHF. The CDR3 DNA reads as TGTGCCAGCAGAGCCGACCGAGTGAGCAATCAGCCCCAGCATTTT.

The V gene is TRBV5-4, the J gene TRBJ2-3; 10 positions match TRBD2. Trimming took 4 bases from V and 3 from J; bases not matched to a gene: 8. From germline, CDR1 is SGHNT and CDR2 YYREEE (reference sequence). This CDR3 region has 16 residues. CDR3 DNA: TGTGCCAGCAGCCCTCCGCCTAGCGGGAGTACAGATACGCAGTATTTT. Amino acid sequence: CASSPPPSGSTDTQYF.

This clone showed up just a few times. This sequence joins TRBV7-2 and TRBJ2-1; TRBD2 matches at 12 bases. The germline V gene encodes CDR1 SGHTA and CDR2 FQGNSA. The V gene end was trimmed by 4 bases and the J gene end by 4 bases; junction bases not matched to a gene: 2. The CDR3 is 15 amino acids. The chain's CDR3 is CASSSTSGGYNEQFF. CDR3 sequence (DNA): TGTGCCAGCAGCTCGACTAGCGGGGGTTACAATGAGCAGTTCTTC.

The V and J genes are TRBV2 and TRBJ2-5; TRBD2 matches at 11 bases. Germline CDR1 SNHLY, CDR2 FYNNEI. V lost 6 bases and J lost 3; bases outside the gene matches: 9. CDR3 length: 16 amino acids. CDR3 coding DNA: TGTGCCAGCAGCGCGAAACGACTAGCGGGGAAAGAGACCCAGTACTTC. It codes for CASSAKRLAGKETQYF.

V is TRBV2 and J is TRBJ1-1; 7 bases fit TRBD1. The CDR3 is 11 amino acids. Looked up from germline, CDR1 is SNHLY and CDR2 is FYNNEI. V dropped 6 bases and J dropped 11; count of bases not matched to a gene: 6. CDR3 protein: CASREQGRAFF. The CDR3 DNA is TGTGCCAGCAGGGAACAGGGGCGCGCTTTCTTT.

This clone was observed once. The gene calls are TRBV5-6 and TRBJ2-2, with TRBD2 as a possible D gene (6 bases). V was clipped by 3 bases and J by 3 bases, with 12 bases between them. This CDR3 has 15 residues. Per germline, CDR1 SGHDT and CDR2 YYEEEE. The CDR3 region is CASSYRDSHTGELFF. CDR3 in DNA: TGTGCCAGCAGCTATCGGGACTCCCACACCGGGGAGCTGTTTTTT.

This clone appeared many times. The J gene is TRBJ1-2, the V gene TRBV19; tentatively, D is TRBD1 (6 bases). The CDR3 length is 16 residues. Germline V gene data show CDR1 as LNHDA and CDR2 as SQIVND (reference sequence). The germline V and J ends were trimmed by 7 bases and 2 bases, with 20 bases remaining between them. The CDR3 here is CASTWRAGQGNYGYTF. CDR3 nucleotides: TGTGCCAGTACCTGGAGGGCCGGGCAGGGGAACTATGGCTACACCTTC.

Worth noting for this clone: The sample contains more than one DNA sequence encoding this CDR3. The V gene is TRBV4-1, the J gene TRBJ1-5; no firm D call. Looked up from germline, CDR1 is MGHRA and CDR2 is YSYEKL. The ends were cut back, 0 bases at V and 6 bases at J, with 6 bases in the middle. This CDR3 region has 13 residues. CDR3 nucleotides: TGCGCCAGCAGCCAAGAGGGGAGTCAGCCCCAGCATTTT. It codes for CASSQEGSQPQHF.

The chain uses TRBV2 and TRBJ1-2; the D gene is possibly TRBD1 (6 bases). The germline CDR1 and CDR2 sequences are SNHLY and FYNNEI. Deletions cut 7 bases from V and 5 bases from J, with 14 bases between. The CDR3 sequence is 13 residues long. Here the CDR3 reads CASIRTALYGYTF. DNA for the CDR3: TGTGCCAGCATCCGGACAGCCCTATATGGCTACACCTTC.

The chain couples TRBV29-1 to TRBJ1-3, with D unresolved. Germline CDR1 SQVTM, CDR2 ANQGSEA. The CDR3 spans 15 residues. Trimming removed 6 bases at V and 0 bases at J, with 15 bases between. CDR3 sequence reads: CSVSLYRVSGNTIYF. CDR3 bases: TGCAGCGTGAGTCTTTACAGAGTCTCTGGAAACACCATATATTTT.

V and J are TRBV5-1 and TRBJ2-5, with unresolved D. Trimming stripped 0 bases from V and 4 bases from J, with 7 bases between. Germline V gene data show CDR1 as SGHRS and CDR2 as YFSETQ. CDR3 length: 13 amino acids. The DNA of the CDR3 is TGCGCCAGCAGCTTGGGGTACGCAGAGACCCAGTACTTC. Encoded protein: CASSLGYAETQYF. The complete variable domain, with remaining parts taken from reference TRBV5-1 and TRBJ2-5, reads KAGVTQTPRYLIKTRGQQVTLSCSPISGHRSVSWYQQTPGQGLQFLFEYFSETQRNKGNFPGRFSGRQFSNSRSEMNVSTLELGDSALYLCASSLGYAETQYFGPGTRLLVL.

This clone was seen a few times. The same CDR3 can be traced to other DNA sequences in this sample. The chain combines TRBV7-2 with TRBJ2-7; the match to TRBD2 covers 7 bases. Germline V CDR1 and CDR2: SGHTA, FQGNSA. Germline trimming cut 5 bases from V and 1 base from J; bases unmatched to any gene: 5. The CDR3 sequence is 14 residues long. The CDR3 DNA follows: TGTGCCAGCAGCACACAGCGGGATTCCTACGAGCAGTACTTC. It is translated as CASSTQRDSYEQYF.

This sequence joins TRBV5-4 and TRBJ1-2; unclear D gene. The CDR3 has 15 amino acids. With 4 bases removed from V and 4 bases from J, the gap between germline ends came to 17 bases. Per the germline V gene, CDR1 is SGHNT and CDR2 is YYREEE (reference sequence). The CDR3 DNA is TGTGCCAGCAGCCCTGGCTTGGGGAGGACCTATGGCTACACCTTC. Translation gives CASSPGLGRTYGYTF.

This chain's CDR3 is CASSGQGGVRSDTQYF. CDR3 nucleotide sequence: TGTGCCAGCAGTGGGCAAGGTGGGGTAAGGTCAGATACGCAGTATTTT. The genes are TRBV6-1 and TRBJ2-3; the D is unclear. The germline V and J ends were trimmed by 4 bases and 4 bases, with 18 bases remaining between them. Germline V CDR1 and CDR2: MNHNS, SASEGT. This CDR3 comprises 16 residues.

This chain's CDR3 is CSAVTGTNQPQHF. CDR3 coding DNA: TGCAGCGCAGTTACCGGGACAAATCAGCCCCAGCATTTT. This sequence joins TRBV29-1 and TRBJ1-5; a possible D gene is TRBD1 (6 bases). V dropped 7 bases and J dropped 4 bases, with 14 bases sitting between them. Per germline, CDR1 SQVTM and CDR2 ANQGSEA. The CDR3 contains 13 residues.

The chain links TRBV6-4 to TRBJ1-6; D is undetermined. Germline loops: CDR1 MRHNA, CDR2 SNTAGT. The CDR3 is 15 amino acids. Trimming took off 4 bases at V and 10 bases at J, with 17 bases between the two ends. The chain's CDR3 is CASSASYNFGSPLHF. In DNA form, the CDR3 reads TGTGCCAGCAGTGCATCGTACAACTTCGGGTCACCCCTCCACTTT.

The CDR3, as DNA: TGTGCCTGGAGTGTACTTGAGACCGGGGCCAACGTCCTGACTTTC. Translated, it gives CAWSVLETGANVLTF. The chain recombines TRBV30 with TRBJ2-6; D gene ambiguous. This CDR3 is 15 amino acids long. Trimming shortened V by 0 bases and J by 4 bases, and 10 bases separated the two germline ends. Looked up from germline, CDR1 is GTSNPN and CDR2 is SVGIG (reference sequence).

CDR3 loop: CASSLGPGQANYEQYF. The CDR3 nucleotides read TGCGCCAGCAGCCTCGGACCGGGACAGGCGAACTACGAGCAGTACTTC. The V and J genes are TRBV4-1 and TRBJ2-7, with 8 bases lining up with TRBD1. The CDR3 has 16 residues. Germline loops: CDR1 MGHRA, CDR2 YSYEKL. Unmatched junction bases numbered 11, after V lost 4 bases and J lost 3 bases.

The chain links TRBV19 to TRBJ1-5, with 7 bases aligning to TRBD1. Germline CDR1 LNHDA, CDR2 SQIVND (reference sequence). With 6 bases clipped from V and 0 bases from J, the junction kept 5 bases outside the gene matches. The CDR3 length is 15 residues. The CDR3 here is CASSRGTLSNQPQHF. The CDR3 DNA sequence: TGTGCCAGTAGCAGGGGGACACTTAGCAATCAGCCCCAGCATTTT.

The CDR3 DNA reads as TGCGCCAGCACCCAGACAGCGAACCAAGAGACCCAGTACTTC. This translates into CASTQTANQETQYF. The chain joins TRBV5-1 to TRBJ2-5; TRBD1 is a possible D gene (5 bases). The CDR3 totals 14 residues. Trimming left V 6 bases short and J 0 bases short, with 12 bases between. Germline V gene lookup returns CDR1 SGHRS and CDR2 YFSETQ.

V and J are TRBV7-9 and TRBJ2-1, with a weak D call TRBD2 (5 bases). This CDR3 region has 15 residues. Germline V gene lookup returns CDR1 SEHNR and CDR2 FQNEAQ (reference sequence). With 1 base removed from V and 6 bases from J, the gap between germline ends came to 13 bases. The CDR3 bases are TGTGCCAGCAGCTTAGACGCTAGCAGCATCAATGAGCAGTTCTTC. Protein sequence: CASSLDASSINEQFF.

This chain uses TRBV11-2 with TRBJ1-1; the D is unclear. The CDR3 runs to 13 residues. The germline gives CDR1 SGHAT, CDR2 FQNNGV. V lost 6 bases to trimming and J lost 5 bases, with 13 bases between them. CDR3 coding DNA: TGTGCCAGCAGAGGAACAGCCAGGACTGAAGCTTTCTTT. Translated, it gives CASRGTARTEAFF.

This clone was observed a handful of times. The chain joins TRBV5-1 to TRBJ1-2; 7 positions agree with TRBD1. Germline CDR1 and CDR2: SGHRS and YFSETQ. V was clipped by 4 bases and J by 1 base; unmatched bases: 4. This CDR3 spans 14 amino acids. CDR3 sequence reads: CASSGGTVNYGYTF. Here the CDR3 DNA reads TGCGCCAGCAGCGGGGGGACAGTTAACTATGGCTACACCTTC.

The V gene is TRBV29-1, the J gene TRBJ2-6; 10 nucleotides agree with TRBD2. The ends lost 6 bases at V and 0 bases at J; junction bases unmatched: 5. CDR3 length equals 16 residues. The germline V gene encodes CDR1 SQVTM and CDR2 ANQGSEA. The CDR3 DNA reads TGCAGCGTACTCGCTAGCGGGAGCTCTGGGGCCAACGTCCTGACTTTC. Its translation is CSVLASGSSGANVLTF.

The CDR3 DNA reads TGTGCCAGCAGCCCCTCCCGGAGCGGAGGCTACGAGCAGTACTTC. It specifies CASSPSRSGGYEQYF. The chain joins TRBV9 to TRBJ2-7; D perhaps matches TRBD2 (5 bases). V lost 4 bases to trimming and J lost 3 bases, with 17 bases between them. The CDR3 contains 15 residues. Germline V gene sequence: CDR1 SGDLS, CDR2 YYNGEE.